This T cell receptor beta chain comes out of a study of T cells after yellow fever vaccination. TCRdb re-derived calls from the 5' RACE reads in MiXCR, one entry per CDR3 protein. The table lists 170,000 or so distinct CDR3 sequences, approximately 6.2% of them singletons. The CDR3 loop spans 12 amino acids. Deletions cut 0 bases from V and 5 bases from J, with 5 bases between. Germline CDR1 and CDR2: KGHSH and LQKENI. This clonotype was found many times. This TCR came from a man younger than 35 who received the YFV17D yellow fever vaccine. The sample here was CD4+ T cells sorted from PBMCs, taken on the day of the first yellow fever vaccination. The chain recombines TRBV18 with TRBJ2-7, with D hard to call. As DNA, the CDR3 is TGTGCCAGCTCACCACCCTATGACGAGCAGTACTTC. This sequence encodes CASSPPYDEQYF.